This T cell receptor (beta chain) was profiled in a study of cytomegalovirus exposure and HLA in healthy donors. The wider study: Drawn from HLA-typed donors, tens of millions of unique TCRs were held in an early data release.

PCR primers comprised 60 Vbeta and 13 Jbeta primers. Some clones are missing from TCRdb's copy, which holds only in-frame ones; the method was immunoSEQ multiplex PCR. In the table there are around 120,000 clones, roughly 60% of which are singletons. The CDR3 has 16 amino acids. Germline V lookup: CDR1 SEHNR, CDR2 FQNEAQ (reference sequence). J was trimmed by 4 bases and V by 2 bases; bases with no gene match: 9. In regard to this clone: Its antigen is not known.

Study-level findings and limits: Previously analyzed data showed that most TCR beta V segments were productive at a frequency of about 87% or about 30%.

The receptor was isolated from a man in his forties or fifties in good health and CMV-seropositive. Material for sequencing was PBMCs. The chain is built from TRBV7-9 and TRBJ1-2; 8 bases are shared with TRBD1. The CDR3 spells CASSLPGQGPGYGYTF. CDR3 nucleotides: TGTGCCAGCAGCTTACCAGGACAGGGCCCTGGCTATGGCTACACCTTC.